Listed here are 26 T cell receptor beta chains from one sample, sequenced in a study of blood T cell repertoires in COVID-19. The assay was immunoSEQ multiplex PCR, and TCRdb's table has in-frame clones only and misses some. The table lists over 45,000 clones, 85% to 90% of them singletons. Sequencing was done on a sample of peripheral blood. The receptor source for this set is a woman aged 55 to 70 with COVID-19, enrolled during active disease.

The V and J genes are TRBV19 and TRBJ2-3; no clear D gene. The V end lost 3 bases, the J end lost 6 bases, and 10 bases lay between the germline ends. Looked up from germline, CDR1 is LNHDA and CDR2 is SQIVND (reference sequence). There are 13 residues in the CDR3. This chain's CDR3 is CASSIAVMDTQYF. The CDR3 DNA is TGTGCCAGTAGTATCGCGGTTATGGATACGCAGTATTTT.

The rearrangement links TRBV18 to TRBJ2-1; 11 positions agree with TRBD2. There are 15 residues in the CDR3. V shed 3 bases and J 4 bases; nucleotides not matched to a gene: 2. CDR1 is KGHSH and CDR2 is LQKENI in the germline V gene. The CDR3 nucleotides are TGTGCCAGCTCACCGGGACTAGCGGAGTACAATGAGCAGTTCTTC. Translated, it gives CASSPGLAEYNEQFF.

Only one count was recorded for this clone. The rearrangement joins TRBV9 to TRBJ2-2, with 7 nucleotides matching TRBD1. V shed 4 bases, J shed 7 bases, and the junction held 10 bases outside the gene matches. The CDR3 length is 15 residues. The germline V gene encodes CDR1 SGDLS and CDR2 YYNGEE. The CDR3 sequence: CASSFDRAINGELFF. Written as DNA, the CDR3 is TGTGCCAGCAGCTTCGACAGGGCGATTAACGGGGAGCTGTTTTTT.

The chain is built from TRBV7-2 and TRBJ2-3; 10 nucleotides match TRBD2. This CDR3 spans 15 amino acids. Germline lookup yields CDR1 SGHTA and CDR2 FQGNSA. V was clipped by 8 bases and J by 2 bases; unmatched bases: 7. Here the CDR3 reads CASAASGGYTDTQYF. CDR3 nucleotide sequence: TGTGCCAGCGCGGCTAGCGGGGGATACACAGATACGCAGTATTTT.

This clone occurred once. The J gene is TRBJ2-7, the V gene TRBV5-1, with D perhaps matching TRBD1 (7 bases). Germline V gene data show CDR1 as SGHRS and CDR2 as YFSETQ. The CDR3 has 14 residues. The germline V and J ends were trimmed by 5 bases and 5 bases, with 17 bases remaining between them. This chain's CDR3 is CASRWRQGGDEQYF. The CDR3 DNA reads as TGCGCCAGCAGGTGGAGACAGGGAGGCGACGAGCAGTACTTC.

The gene calls are TRBV4-3 and TRBJ2-1, with D perhaps TRBD2 (6 bases). There are 14 residues in the CDR3. V gave up 1 base and J gave up 12 bases, with 16 bases separating them. Germline CDR1 and CDR2: LGHNA and YSLEER. The DNA of the CDR3 is TGCGCCAGCAGCCAAGGGGACCGGGGAGGAGGGCAGTTCTTC. The encoded protein is CASSQGDRGGGQFF.

The chain is built from TRBV5-4 and TRBJ2-7; 8 positions agree with TRBD1. The CDR3 totals 14 residues. The germline V gene encodes CDR1 SGHNT and CDR2 YYREEE (reference sequence). J was trimmed by 2 bases and V by 4 bases; bases with no gene match: 5. This chain's CDR3 is CASSPDRDPYEQYF. DNA for the CDR3: TGTGCCAGCAGCCCGGACAGGGACCCCTACGAGCAGTACTTC.

The V gene is TRBV19, the J gene TRBJ1-2; weak D call: TRBD1 (5 bases). The CDR3 spans 15 residues. V shed 7 bases and J shed 0 bases, with 15 bases lying between them. The V gene's germline CDR1 is LNHDA and CDR2 SQIVND (reference sequence). CDR3 in amino acids: CASIPGGGPNYGYTF. The CDR3 bases are TGTGCCAGTATCCCTGGCGGGGGTCCTAACTATGGCTACACCTTC.

The CDR3 bases are TGTGCCAGCAGCTTCGGCTACAATGAGCAGTTCTTC. It encodes CASSFGYNEQFF. The chain recombines TRBV5-4 with TRBJ2-1, with unresolved D. The CDR3 loop spans 12 amino acids. Germline CDR1 is SGHNT and CDR2 is YYREEE (reference sequence). The V and J ends lost 2 bases and 3 bases respectively, with 3 bases between them.

This chain links TRBV19 with TRBJ2-3; 8 bases match TRBD1. The CDR3 is 16 residues long. Germline V CDR1 and CDR2: LNHDA, SQIVND (reference sequence). V dropped 6 bases and J dropped 4; count of bases not matched to a gene: 12. In DNA, the CDR3 is TGTGCCAGTAGGCCCACCCCGGACAGGGACGCAGATACGCAGTATTTT. Translated: CASRPTPDRDADTQYF.

The chain links TRBV6-2 or TRBV6-3 to TRBJ2-7; D is unresolved. Trimming cost V 0 bases and J 6 bases, with 15 bases left between them. The CDR3 consists of 15 residues. The germline gives CDR1 MNHEY, CDR2 SVGEGT. CDR3 nucleotide sequence: TGTGCCAGCAGTTACTCGCCCCCGCCGCTATTCGAGCAGTACTTC. This encodes CASSYSPPPLFEQYF.

This clone showed up just once. The chain combines TRBV19 with TRBJ1-2, with 8 bases matching TRBD1. The junction had 8 bases not matched to a gene; V was cut back by 2 bases and J by 6 bases. Germline-derived CDR1 and CDR2 are LNHDA and SQIVND (reference sequence). The CDR3 sequence is 15 residues long. The CDR3 DNA reads as TGTGCCAGTAGTATAACCCCAGGGGGCGGAAATGGCTACACCTTC. Encoded protein: CASSITPGGGNGYTF.

The DNA for the CDR3 is TGTGCCAGCAGCTATCCGGGACAGCAAGAGACCCAGTACTTC. It codes for CASSYPGQQETQYF. This chain uses TRBV7-9 with TRBJ2-5; 7 nucleotides match TRBD1. The germline gives CDR1 SEHNR, CDR2 FQNEAQ (reference sequence). This CDR3 has 14 amino acids. The V segment lost 4 bases and the J segment 2 bases; nucleotides outside the gene matches: 4.

Of note for this clone: Its ends do not fully match the called genes, so a read error is possible. This chain links TRBV7-2 with TRBJ2-1; 11 bases map to TRBD2. The CDR3 has 14 amino acids. Germline V CDR1 and CDR2: SGHTA, FQGNSA. DNA for the CDR3: TGTGCCAGCAGCATAGCGGGAGGGCCGGAGGAGCAGTTCTTC. Protein sequence: CASSIAGGPEEQFF.

CDR3 protein: CAWSPTSGAEAFF. The CDR3 DNA is TGTGCCTGGAGTCCCACCTCGGGGGCTGAAGCTTTCTTT. This chain uses TRBV30 with TRBJ1-1; a weak D match, TRBD1 (5 bases). V lost 2 bases to trimming and J lost 6 bases, with 13 bases between them. The germline gives CDR1 GTSNPN, CDR2 SVGIG (reference sequence). The CDR3 runs to 13 residues.

V gene TRBV11-2 combines with J gene TRBJ2-5; 8 bases match TRBD1. This CDR3 comprises 16 residues. Germline V gene lookup returns CDR1 SGHAT and CDR2 FQNNGV. Losses at the gene ends were 4 bases for V and 5 bases for J; bases not matched to a gene: 12. This CDR3 reads CASSSPGTGYKETQYF. The CDR3 region has the DNA TGTGCCAGCAGCTCGCCCGGGACAGGTTATAAGGAGACCCAGTACTTC.

The chain has TRBV5-1 and TRBJ1-2; D ambiguous. The germline V and J ends were trimmed by 0 bases and 1 base, with 7 bases remaining between them. CDR1 and CDR2 (germline): SGHRS, YFSETQ. This CDR3 is 14 amino acids long. CDR3 in DNA: TGCGCCAGCAGCTTGGAAGCTATTAACTATGGCTACACCTTC. Translating it yields CASSLEAINYGYTF.

The rearrangement uses TRBV19 and TRBJ1-5; the D is unclear. The CDR3 sequence is 16 residues long. Germline V gene sequence: CDR1 LNHDA, CDR2 SQIVND (reference sequence). Trimming left V 10 bases short and J 1 base short, with 20 bases between. Here the CDR3 reads CATNFRYSGSNQPQHF. In nucleotides, the CDR3 is TGTGCCACCAATTTCCGATATTCGGGGAGCAATCAGCCCCAGCATTTT.

This chain uses TRBV6-5 with TRBJ1-3, with D possibly matching TRBD1 (6 bases). The V end lost 3 bases, the J end lost 0 bases, and 9 bases lay between the germline ends. The CDR3 loop spans 15 amino acids. Germline V lookup: CDR1 MNHEY, CDR2 SVGAGI. The CDR3 DNA is TGTGCCAGCAGTTATGACAGGAGCTCTGGAAACACCATATATTTT. Protein sequence: CASSYDRSSGNTIYF.

This rearrangement joins TRBV6-6 to TRBJ1-3, with D perhaps matching TRBD1 (5 bases). Germline assignment: CDR1 MNHNY and CDR2 SVGAGI (reference sequence). The CDR3 is made up of 16 amino acids. With 2 bases removed from V and 0 bases from J, the gap between germline ends came to 11 bases. The CDR3 reads CASSYVDRPSGNTIYF. The CDR3 DNA is TGTGCCAGCAGTTACGTCGACAGACCCTCTGGAAACACCATATATTTT.

The chain employs TRBV12-3 or TRBV12-4 and TRBJ2-3, with D unclear. This CDR3 spans 13 amino acids. The ends were cut back, 1 base at V and 5 bases at J, with 7 bases in the middle. CDR3 residues: CASSLGAQDTQYF. CDR3 coding DNA: TGTGCCAGCAGTTTAGGGGCACAAGATACGCAGTATTTT.

V is TRBV9 and J is TRBJ2-2; D is ambiguous. Per the germline V gene, CDR1 is SGDLS and CDR2 is YYNGEE. V was shortened by 2 bases and J by 4 bases, with 6 bases between the two germline ends. This CDR3 has 13 amino acids. CDR3 region: CASSVVSTGELFF. The CDR3, as DNA: TGTGCCAGCAGCGTTGTCAGCACCGGGGAGCTGTTTTTT.

The chain employs TRBV3-1 (or the pseudogene TRBV3-2) and TRBJ1-6; no definite D call. Trimming left V 0 bases short and J 4 bases short, with 4 bases between. This CDR3 is 14 amino acids long. Germline assignment: CDR1 LGHDT and CDR2 YNNKEL (reference sequence). CDR3 in amino acids: CASSQDMYNSPLHF. In nucleotides, the CDR3 is TGTGCCAGCAGCCAAGACATGTATAATTCACCCCTCCACTTT.

This clone was observed once. Here the CDR3 DNA reads TGTGCCAGCAGCCCCAACCTTAGGGGGGGTAATGAAAAACTGTTTTTT. Protein product: CASSPNLRGGNEKLFF. The chain has TRBV3-1 (or the pseudogene TRBV3-2) and TRBJ1-4; D may be TRBD1 (6 bases). The length of the CDR3 is 16 residues. With 4 bases removed from V and 4 bases from J, the gap between germline ends came to 16 bases. Germline V gives CDR1 LGHDT, CDR2 YNNKEL (reference sequence).

J is TRBJ2-7 and V is TRBV27, with unresolved D. CDR1 MNHEY and CDR2 SMNVEV come from the germline V gene (reference sequence). V gave up 2 bases and J gave up 4 bases, with 9 bases separating them. The CDR3 extends over 13 amino acids. DNA for the CDR3: TGTGCCAGCAGTTTAGCCCGCCGGTACGAGCAGTACTTC. It is translated as CASSLARRYEQYF.

This clone was seen only once. The V gene is TRBV7-6, the J gene TRBJ2-7, with 7 bases aligning to TRBD1. Germline CDR1 SGHVS, CDR2 FNYEAQ. Trimming cost V 4 bases and J 4 bases; bases outside gene matches: 4. The CDR3 extends over 13 amino acids. CDR3: CASSSVQGYEQYF. CDR3 nucleotides: TGTGCCAGCAGCTCGGTACAGGGGTACGAGCAGTACTTC.